This TCR beta chain is drawn from a study of T cells in Graves' hyperthyroidism and ophthalmopathy. The CDR3 length is 15 residues. Germline V gene data show CDR1 as SGHTA and CDR2 as FQGNSA. Trimming left V 4 bases short and J 4 bases short, with 15 bases between. Amplification yielded TCR beta CDR3 regions, with RNA transcripts as the source. Researchers ran a first-round RT-PCR on the TCR CDR3 using the HTBI primer set. TCRdb independently ran MiXCR on the multiplex PCR reads; one entry per CDR3 protein. The table records approximately 590,000 distinct CDR3 sequences, around 16% of them present only once. Notes on this clonotype: This clone may be a read error of a much larger clone one base away.

The chain has TRBV7-2 and TRBJ2-3; D uncertain. The clonotype originates from a woman aged 25-40 years with Graves' hyperthyroidism. The material sequenced was blood. As DNA, the CDR3 is TGTGCCAGCAGCTCACTCCATATAAGGGCAGATACGCAGTATTTT. It specifies CASSSLHIRADTQYF.